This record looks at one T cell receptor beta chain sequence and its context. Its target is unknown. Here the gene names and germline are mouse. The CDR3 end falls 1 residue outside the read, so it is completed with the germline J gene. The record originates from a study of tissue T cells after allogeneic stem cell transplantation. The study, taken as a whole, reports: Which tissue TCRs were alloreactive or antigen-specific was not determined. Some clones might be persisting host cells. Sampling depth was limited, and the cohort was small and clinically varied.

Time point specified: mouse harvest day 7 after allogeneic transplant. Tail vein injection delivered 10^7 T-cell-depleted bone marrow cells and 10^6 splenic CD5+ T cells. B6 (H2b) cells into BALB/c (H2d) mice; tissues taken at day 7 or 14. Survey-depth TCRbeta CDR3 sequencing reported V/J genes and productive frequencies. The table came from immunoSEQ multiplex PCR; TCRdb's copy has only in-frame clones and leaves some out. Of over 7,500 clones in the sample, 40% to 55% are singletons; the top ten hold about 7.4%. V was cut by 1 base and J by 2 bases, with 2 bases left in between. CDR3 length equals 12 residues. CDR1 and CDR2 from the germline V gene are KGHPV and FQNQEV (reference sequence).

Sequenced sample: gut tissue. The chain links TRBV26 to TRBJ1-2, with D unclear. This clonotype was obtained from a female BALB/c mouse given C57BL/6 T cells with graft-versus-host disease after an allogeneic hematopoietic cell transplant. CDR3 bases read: TGTGCCAGCAGTCTGTTGAACTCCGACTACACC. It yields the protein CASSLLNSDYT. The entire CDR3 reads CASSLLNSDYTF.